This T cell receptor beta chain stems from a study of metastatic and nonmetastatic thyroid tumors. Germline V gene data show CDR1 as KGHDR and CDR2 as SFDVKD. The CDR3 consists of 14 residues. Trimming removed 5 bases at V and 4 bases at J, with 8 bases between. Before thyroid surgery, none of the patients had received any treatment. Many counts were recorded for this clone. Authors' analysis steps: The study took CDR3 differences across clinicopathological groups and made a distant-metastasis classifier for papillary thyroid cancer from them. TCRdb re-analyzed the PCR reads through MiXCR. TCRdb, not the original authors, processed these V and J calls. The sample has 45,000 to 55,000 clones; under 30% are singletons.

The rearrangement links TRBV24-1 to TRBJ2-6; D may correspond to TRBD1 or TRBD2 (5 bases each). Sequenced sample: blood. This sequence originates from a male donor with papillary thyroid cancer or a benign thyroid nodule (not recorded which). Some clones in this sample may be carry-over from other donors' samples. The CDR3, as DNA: TGTGCCACCAGTGGGGGGTACGGGGCCAACGTCCTGACTTTC. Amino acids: CATSGGYGANVLTF.